The 21 T cell receptor beta chains given below trace back to one sample, sequenced in a study of naive and memory T cell subsets. Two oligonucleotides, mixed equimolar, formed the beta constant-region primer covering TRBC1 and TRBC2. Using its own MiXCR run on the UMI-ligation and nested PCR reads, TCRdb lists one record per CDR3 protein. The table has around 160,000 distinct CDR3 sequences, about 17% seen once; the top ten hold just over 0.14%. The sequenced sample was naive CD4+ T cells from blood. Receptors were obtained from a human donor in good health.

This chain connects TRBV12-3 or TRBV12-4 to TRBJ2-7; D uncertain. The CDR3 has 13 amino acids. Trimming pared 6 bases from V and 0 bases from J, leaving 9 bases between. The DNA for the CDR3 is TGTGCCAGCAGCCCTACCCGCTCCTACGAGCAGTACTTC. It specifies CASSPTRSYEQYF.

The chain links TRBV12-3 or TRBV12-4 to TRBJ2-3; D gene ambiguous. There are 14 residues in the CDR3. Trimming shortened V by 11 bases and J by 0 bases, and 15 bases separated the two germline ends. CDR3 coding DNA: TGTGCCGGCTCACCCCGTTCTAGCACAGATACGCAGTATTTT. Residues: CAGSPRSSTDTQYF.

The chain uses TRBV15 and TRBJ2-1, with TRBD1 identical over 9 bases. CDR1 LNHNV and CDR2 YYDKDF come from the germline V gene (reference sequence). This CDR3 region has 17 residues. V shed 5 bases, J shed 5 bases, and the junction held 13 bases outside the gene matches. The CDR3 loop reads CATSGGYRGRVNNEQFF. The CDR3 bases are TGTGCCACCAGCGGAGGTTACAGGGGGCGCGTCAACAATGAGCAGTTCTTC.

The chain joins TRBV29-1 to TRBJ1-4; D remains unclear. CDR3 length: 15 amino acids. Germline CDR1 and CDR2: SQVTM and ANQGSEA. Trimming took off 6 bases at V and 0 bases at J, with 14 bases between the two ends. CDR3 amino acids: CSVLAPGATNEKLFF. In nucleotides, the CDR3 is TGCAGCGTCCTCGCCCCAGGTGCAACTAATGAAAAACTGTTTTTT.

CDR3 nucleotides: TGTGCCAGCAGTTTTGGACAGGGGTCTACACCCCTCCACTTT. Amino acids: CASSFGQGSTPLHF. The J gene is TRBJ1-6, the V gene TRBV12-3 or TRBV12-4; TRBD1 matches 9 bases. The CDR3 spans 14 residues. The V segment lost 3 bases and the J segment 11 bases; nucleotides outside the gene matches: 5.

The chain has TRBV7-6 and TRBJ2-3, with 12 bases aligning to TRBD2. CDR1 and CDR2 (germline): SGHVS, FNYEAQ. There are 18 residues in the CDR3. V lost 5 bases to trimming and J lost 6 bases; unmatched junction nucleotides: 15. CDR3 loop: CASSARLAGVRNLDTQYF. The CDR3 nucleotides are TGTGCCAGCAGCGCACGACTAGCGGGAGTTAGGAACTTGGATACGCAGTATTTT.

This clonotype was detected a few times. V is TRBV18 and J is TRBJ2-1; D is perhaps TRBD1 or TRBD2 (5 bases each). The germline gives CDR1 KGHSH, CDR2 LQKENI. The length of the CDR3 is 16 residues. Trimming pared 0 bases from V and 1 base from J, leaving 10 bases between. The CDR3 region is CASSPPVGTSYNEQFF. Here the CDR3 DNA reads TGTGCCAGCTCACCACCTGTTGGGACGTCCTACAATGAGCAGTTCTTC.

This clonotype was counted between two and nine times. The CDR3 bases are TGTGCCAGCTCAAAGGACAGGACAACTAATGAAAAACTGTTTTTT. Amino acid sequence: CASSKDRTTNEKLFF. The chain couples TRBV18 to TRBJ1-4, with TRBD1 matching 7 bases. The CDR3 consists of 15 residues. Per the germline V gene, CDR1 is KGHSH and CDR2 is LQKENI. Trimming cost V 5 bases and J 0 bases; bases outside gene matches: 3.

This clonotype has a handful of counts. The chain carries TRBV12-3 or TRBV12-4 and TRBJ2-1; D is unresolved. The CDR3 consists of 15 residues. The ends were cut back, 3 bases at V and 3 bases at J, with 12 bases in the middle. In DNA form, the CDR3 reads TGTGCCAGCAGTTTGGGAAGCGTAGTCTACAATGAGCAGTTCTTC. This codes for CASSLGSVVYNEQFF.

This clonotype was seen many times. This sequence joins TRBV15 and TRBJ2-6, with unresolved D. The germline CDR1 and CDR2 sequences are LNHNV and YYDKDF (reference sequence). CDR3 length: 17 amino acids. Trimming shortened V by 0 bases and J by 0 bases, and 9 bases separated the two germline ends. The CDR3 DNA follows: TGTGCCACCAGCAGAGATGTTCGGTACTCTGGGGCCAACGTCCTGACTTTC. Its translation: CATSRDVRYSGANVLTF.

The genes are TRBV2 and TRBJ2-5; D is possibly TRBD1 or TRBD2 (5 bases each). With 8 bases removed from V and 1 base from J, the gap between germline ends came to 26 bases. Germline lookup yields CDR1 SNHLY and CDR2 FYNNEI. The CDR3 is 18 residues long. Written as DNA, the CDR3 is TGTGCCAGCGGGGACCCCGGGCCACTCTTACGGGGCCAAGAGACCCAGTACTTC. Amino acid sequence: CASGDPGPLLRGQETQYF.

This clonotype was counted only a few times. The chain joins TRBV7-9 to TRBJ2-4, with D possibly TRBD2 on 5 matching bases. Trimming shortened V by 8 bases and J by 6 bases, and 14 bases separated the two germline ends. Germline CDR1 SEHNR, CDR2 FQNEAQ (reference sequence). There are 13 residues in the CDR3. In DNA form, the CDR3 reads TGTGCCAGCCGGTTGGGGAGTGGAAACATTCAGTACTTC. This codes for CASRLGSGNIQYF.

This clonotype came up a few times. The V gene is TRBV6-1, the J gene TRBJ1-5; D not certain. V gave up 6 bases and J gave up 0 bases, with 6 bases separating them. The germline V gene encodes CDR1 MNHNS and CDR2 SASEGT. This CDR3 region has 13 residues. This CDR3 is CASRIDSNQPQHF. CDR3 coding DNA: TGTGCCAGCAGGATAGATAGCAATCAGCCCCAGCATTTT.

A few counts support this clonotype. The chain uses TRBV28 and TRBJ2-6, with D perhaps assigned TRBD1 or TRBD2 (5 bases each). Germline lookup yields CDR1 MDHEN and CDR2 SYDVKM. Trimming took off 4 bases at V and 0 bases at J, with 10 bases between the two ends. The CDR3 extends over 16 amino acids. In DNA, the CDR3 is TGTGCCAGCAGTTCCCCCGGGACCTCTGGGGCCAACGTCCTGACTTTC. It translates to CASSSPGTSGANVLTF. Complete variable domain (other parts from reference TRBV28 and TRBJ2-6): DVKVTQSSRYLVKRTGEKVFLECVQDMDHENMFWYRQDPGLGLRLIYFSYDVKMKEKGDIPEGYSVSREKKERFSLILESASTNQTSMYLCASSSPGTSGANVLTFGAGSRLTVL.

Only a few counts were recorded for this clonotype. The chain couples TRBV27 to TRBJ2-3; TRBD1 agrees at 7 bases. This CDR3 is 16 amino acids long. Germline assignment: CDR1 MNHEY and CDR2 SMNVEV (reference sequence). V was pared by 6 bases and J by 2 bases, with 11 bases of the junction left unmatched. The CDR3 loop is CASRDNRDRPTDTQYF. The DNA for the CDR3 is TGTGCCAGCAGGGACAACCGGGACAGACCCACAGATACGCAGTATTTT.

In its sample, this clonotype was seen a few times. The CDR3 sequence: CASSLTSRGSYEQYF. The CDR3 DNA sequence: TGTGCCAGCAGTTTGACCAGCCGTGGGTCCTACGAGCAGTACTTC. This chain links TRBV28 with TRBJ2-7; the D is unclear. CDR1 and CDR2 from the germline V gene are MDHEN and SYDVKM. V lost 3 bases to trimming and J lost 1 base, with 13 bases between them. CDR3 length equals 15 residues. The full variable domain, completed using reference TRBV28 and TRBJ2-7, is DVKVTQSSRYLVKRTGEKVFLECVQDMDHENMFWYRQDPGLGLRLIYFSYDVKMKEKGDIPEGYSVSREKKERFSLILESASTNQTSMYLCASSLTSRGSYEQYFGPGTRLTVT.

This clonotype was observed a few times. This chain uses TRBV30 with TRBJ2-1; no clear D gene. This CDR3 comprises 12 residues. Germline V gene sequence: CDR1 GTSNPN, CDR2 SVGIG (reference sequence). V dropped 0 bases and J dropped 6 bases, with 6 bases sitting between them. The CDR3 region has the DNA TGTGCCTGGAGTGTAAATCGCAATGAGCAGTTCTTC. It is translated as CAWSVNRNEQFF. Full variable domain (outside the CDR3, taken from reference TRBV30 and TRBJ2-1): SQTIHQWPATLVQPVGSPLSLECTVEGTSNPNLYWYRQAAGRGLQLLFYSVGIGQISSEVPQNLSASRPQDRQFILSSKKLLLSDSGFYLCAWSVNRNEQFFGPGTRLTVL.

This clonotype showed up many times. The chain links TRBV28 to TRBJ2-2; a possible D gene is TRBD2 (5 bases). The CDR3 loop spans 12 amino acids. CDR1 and CDR2 (germline): MDHEN, SYDVKM. The ends were cut back, 6 bases at V and 6 bases at J, with 8 bases in the middle. The chain's CDR3 is CASSRLSGELFF. CDR3 sequence (DNA): TGTGCCAGCAGCAGACTATCCGGGGAGCTGTTTTTT.

The rearrangement joins TRBV14 to TRBJ2-5; D unclear. The V gene lost 1 base and the J gene lost 0 bases, with 12 bases spanning the gap. Germline V gene data show CDR1 as SGHDN and CDR2 as FVKESK. This CDR3 is 16 amino acids long. The CDR3 here is CASSQAPGSHQETQYF. The CDR3 nucleotides read TGTGCCAGCAGCCAAGCCCCAGGATCCCACCAAGAGACCCAGTACTTC.

This clonotype was detected a few times. V and J are TRBV10-3 and TRBJ2-7; D is possibly TRBD2 (5 bases). From germline, CDR1 is ENHRY and CDR2 SYGVKD. This CDR3 spans 15 amino acids. Trimming cost V 0 bases and J 3 bases, with 12 bases left between them. The CDR3 region has the DNA TGTGCCATCAGTGAGTCGCTACTAGGCGACTACGAGCAGTACTTC. It is translated as CAISESLLGDYEQYF.

This clonotype was seen a handful of times. The genes are TRBV4-2 and TRBJ1-2, with D perhaps matching TRBD1 (6 bases). Germline lookup yields CDR1 LGHNA and CDR2 YNFKEQ. CDR3 length: 16 residues. Trimming left V 1 base short and J 1 base short, with 13 bases between. CDR3 DNA: TGTGCCAGCAGCCAAGGGGACATCTCAGATAACTATGGCTACACCTTC. Encoded protein: CASSQGDISDNYGYTF.